This passage covers 20 T cell receptor beta chains from one sample sequenced in a study of T-cell reconstitution after alpha-beta-depleted transplantation in children. TCRbeta library construction was performed incorporating unique molecular identifiers. Each CDR3 protein is one row after TCRdb ran MiXCR on the PCR reads. This repertoire shows around 600,000 distinct CDR3 sequences, over 9.5% found once; its top ten account for 4%. The sample here was PBMCs from the stem cell graft donor, taken from the stem cell graft. These receptors all come from a human donor who donated a stem cell graft to a child with acute myeloid leukemia.

This clonotype was observed a few times. This chain connects TRBV6-1 to TRBJ2-1; D is ambiguous. The CDR3 loop spans 14 amino acids. From germline, CDR1 is MNHNS and CDR2 SASEGT. V lost 7 bases and J 1 base, leaving 11 bases between the germline ends. The CDR3 DNA sequence: TGTGCCAGCAACCCCGTAGATTCCTACAATGAGCAGTTCTTC. This encodes CASNPVDSYNEQFF.

The rearrangement links TRBV30 to TRBJ1-6; D unclear. Germline V gives CDR1 GTSNPN, CDR2 SVGIG (reference sequence). Between the trimmed V and J ends, which lost 4 bases and 10 bases, there was a span of 11 bases. This CDR3 contains 12 residues. Written as DNA, the CDR3 is TGTGCCTGGAAGTGGGGAGCCTCACCCCTCCACTTT. This gives the protein CAWKWGASPLHF. Filled out from reference TRBV30 and TRBJ1-6, the complete variable domain reads SQTIHQWPATLVQPVGSPLSLECTVEGTSNPNLYWYRQAAGRGLQLLFYSVGIGQISSEVPQNLSASRPQDRQFILSSKKLLLSDSGFYLCAWKWGASPLHFGNGTRLTVT.

This clonotype was counted only a few times. The gene calls are TRBV6-5 and TRBJ2-2; 10 bases map to TRBD2. The CDR3 consists of 16 residues. CDR1 MNHEY and CDR2 SVGAGI come from the germline V gene. V dropped 3 bases and J dropped 6; count of bases not matched to a gene: 7. CDR3 DNA: TGTGCCAGCAGTTATTTGTCTAGCGGGAGCCCCGGGGAGCTGTTTTTT. Amino acid sequence: CASSYLSSGSPGELFF.

The chain uses TRBV30 and TRBJ1-4, with a tentative D call TRBD1 (5 bases). The CDR3 contains 17 residues. Germline V gene lookup returns CDR1 GTSNPN and CDR2 SVGIG (reference sequence). Trimming took off 0 bases at V and 1 base at J, with 15 bases between the two ends. This CDR3 is CAWSVLPGLVTNEKLFF. The CDR3 DNA sequence: TGTGCCTGGAGTGTACTGCCAGGGTTGGTAACTAATGAAAAACTGTTTTTT.

A remark on this clonotype: This clone may be a read error of a much larger clone one base away. The conserved closing phenylalanine or tryptophan is absent in this CDR3, likely reflecting a read error. The gene calls are TRBV29-1 and TRBJ2-2; no firm D call. This CDR3 has 14 amino acids. Trimming cost V 5 bases and J 3 bases, with 13 bases left between them. Germline loops: CDR1 SQVTM, CDR2 ANQGSEA. The CDR3 spells CSVKGYTDTGELFL. CDR3 bases: TGCAGCGTTAAAGGATACACAGACACCGGGGAGCTGTTTTTA.

V is TRBV12-3 or TRBV12-4 and J is TRBJ2-2; a weak D match, TRBD2 (6 bases). V shed 4 bases and J shed 6 bases, with 12 bases lying between them. The CDR3 length is 14 residues. CDR3 sequence reads: CASSSTIAAGELFF. DNA of the CDR3: TGTGCCAGCAGTTCCACGATAGCGGCCGGGGAGCTGTTTTTT.

The chain recombines TRBV6-2 or TRBV6-3 with TRBJ1-1; 7 bases match TRBD1. V trimming: 5 bases; J trimming: 5 bases; junction bases outside the gene matches: 2. The CDR3 spans 12 residues. In germline, CDR1 is MNHEY, CDR2 SVGEGT. In nucleotides, the CDR3 is TGTGCCAGCAGTGACAGGGTTACTGAAGCTTTCTTT. This sequence encodes CASSDRVTEAFF.

V and J are TRBV7-8 and TRBJ1-3, with 9 nucleotides matching TRBD1. CDR1 is SGHVS and CDR2 is FQNEAQ in the germline V gene. Losses at the gene ends were 4 bases for V and 3 bases for J; bases not matched to a gene: 13. The CDR3 extends over 18 amino acids. The CDR3 DNA reads TGTGCCAGCAGCTACCTTTTTTCCGACAGGGGGTTTGGAAACACCATATATTTT. Residues: CASSYLFSDRGFGNTIYF.

A word on this clonotype: This may arise from a read error, as a much more abundant clone is one base away. This chain links TRBV24-1 with TRBJ2-2, with D perhaps being TRBD1 or TRBD2 (5 bases each). The CDR3 is 17 residues long. Trimming took 0 bases from V and 1 from J, leaving 11 bases between them. Germline-derived CDR1 and CDR2 are KGHDR and SFDVKD. CDR3 amino acids: CATSDLDGTWNTGELFF. CDR3 sequence (DNA): TGTGCCACCAGTGATTTGGACGGGACGTGGAACACCGGGGAGCTGTTTTTT.

This clonotype was seen repeatedly, ten times or more. This chain uses TRBV29-1 with TRBJ2-2; 8 nucleotides agree with TRBD2. V was pared by 8 bases and J by 5 bases, with 10 bases of the junction left unmatched. The CDR3 is 14 residues long. Germline lookup yields CDR1 SQVTM and CDR2 ANQGSEA. CDR3 bases: TGCAGCTACCGGGCGGGGGGCCGAACCGGGGAGCTGTTTTTT. Its translation: CSYRAGGRTGELFF.

Note on this clonotype: A single base separates this from a much larger clone, so it may be a read error. Since no conserved phenylalanine or tryptophan closes the CDR3, a read error is the likely cause. The chain joins TRBV12-3 or TRBV12-4 to TRBJ1-3; 8 nucleotides line up with TRBD1. The V gene end was trimmed by 5 bases and the J gene end by 3 bases; junction bases not matched to a gene: 3. The CDR3 totals 14 residues. CDR3 protein: CASSGTGGGNTIYC. In nucleotides, the CDR3 is TGTGCCAGCAGTGGAACAGGGGGTGGAAACACCATATATTGT.

In this sample, this clonotype turned up many times. This sequence joins TRBV10-3 and TRBJ2-5; 15 bases match TRBD2. The V gene's germline CDR1 is ENHRY and CDR2 SYGVKD. CDR3 length equals 19 residues. The ends lost 3 bases at V and 4 bases at J; junction bases unmatched: 12. CDR3 residues: CAISDPAGLAGGARETQYF. As DNA, the CDR3 is TGTGCCATCAGTGACCCAGCGGGACTAGCGGGAGGAGCCCGAGAGACCCAGTACTTC.

This clonotype was counted only a few times. V usage is TRBV28 and J usage is TRBJ1-5; 9 bases align to TRBD1. The CDR3 contains 15 residues. After removal of 6 bases from V and 0 bases from J, the junction contained 3 bases not matched to a gene. Germline loops: CDR1 MDHEN, CDR2 SYDVKM. CDR3 DNA sequence: TGTGCCAGCAGAGGGACAGGGTATAGCAATCAGCCCCAGCATTTT. It specifies CASRGTGYSNQPQHF. The whole variable domain, filled in from reference TRBV28 and TRBJ1-5, reads DVKVTQSSRYLVKRTGEKVFLECVQDMDHENMFWYRQDPGLGLRLIYFSYDVKMKEKGDIPEGYSVSREKKERFSLILESASTNQTSMYLCASRGTGYSNQPQHFGDGTRLSIL.

This clonotype was detected many times. The chain has TRBV5-1 and TRBJ2-1, with D maybe TRBD2 (6 bases). The germline V gene encodes CDR1 SGHRS and CDR2 YFSETQ. V lost 0 bases and J lost 0, with 10 bases in between. The CDR3 covers 16 residues. CDR3 in amino acids: CASSLGGAISYNEQFF. Written as DNA, the CDR3 is TGCGCCAGCAGCTTGGGCGGGGCGATCTCCTACAATGAGCAGTTCTTC. Drawing the rest from reference TRBV5-1 and TRBJ2-1, the complete variable domain is KAGVTQTPRYLIKTRGQQVTLSCSPISGHRSVSWYQQTPGQGLQFLFEYFSETQRNKGNFPGRFSGRQFSNSRSEMNVSTLELGDSALYLCASSLGGAISYNEQFFGPGTRLTVL.

This clonotype turned up a few times. The V call is TRBV4-2, the J call TRBJ1-3; D not resolved. V lost 1 base and J 0 bases, leaving 10 bases between the germline ends. Germline V lookup: CDR1 LGHNA, CDR2 YNFKEQ. CDR3 length: 16 residues. The CDR3 nucleotides are TGTGCCAGCAGCCAAGTAACACCAATCTCTGGAAACACCATATATTTT. It codes for CASSQVTPISGNTIYF.

This clonotype was recorded a few times. This sequence joins TRBV12-3 or TRBV12-4 and TRBJ2-1; D is undetermined. The length of the CDR3 is 15 residues. Trimming pared 3 bases from V and 8 bases from J, leaving 17 bases between. The chain's CDR3 is CASSFAQMPPDEQFF. The DNA of the CDR3 is TGTGCCAGCAGTTTTGCGCAAATGCCCCCCGATGAGCAGTTCTTC.

This clonotype was seen at least ten times. This chain connects TRBV20-1 to TRBJ2-2; D remains ambiguous. The CDR3 is 17 residues long. Trimming pared 1 base from V and 0 bases from J, leaving 15 bases between. Per germline, CDR1 DFQATT and CDR2 SNEGSKA (reference sequence). CDR3 DNA sequence: TGCAGTGCTAGAGGCCTGAGGTCGCGTACGAACACCGGGGAGCTGTTTTTT. Translated: CSARGLRSRTNTGELFF.

This clonotype was recorded many times. The genes are TRBV5-1 and TRBJ2-7, with TRBD2 identical over 10 bases. This CDR3 is built from 17 residues. Germline CDR1 and CDR2: SGHRS and YFSETQ. The ends lost 2 bases at V and 0 bases at J; junction bases unmatched: 8. The chain's CDR3 is CASSFGLAGESSYEQYF. CDR3 sequence (DNA): TGCGCCAGCAGCTTCGGCCTAGCGGGAGAGAGCTCCTACGAGCAGTACTTC. Looking up the rest from reference TRBV5-1 and TRBJ2-7 gives the full variable domain: KAGVTQTPRYLIKTRGQQVTLSCSPISGHRSVSWYQQTPGQGLQFLFEYFSETQRNKGNFPGRFSGRQFSNSRSEMNVSTLELGDSALYLCASSFGLAGESSYEQYFGPGTRLTVT.

The genes are TRBV20-1 and TRBJ2-6, with D perhaps matching TRBD1 (6 bases). The CDR3 runs 17 residues. V was shortened by 5 bases and J by 1 base, with 18 bases between the two germline ends. Germline V lookup: CDR1 DFQATT, CDR2 SNEGSKA (reference sequence). CDR3 in amino acids: CSASGQSFLSGANVLTF. The CDR3 region has the DNA TGCAGTGCTTCCGGACAGAGCTTCCTATCTGGGGCCAACGTCCTGACTTTC.

The chain employs TRBV18 and TRBJ1-1; a possible D gene is TRBD1 (6 bases). The CDR3 has 15 amino acids. The germline V gene has CDR1 KGHSH and CDR2 LQKENI. Trimming pared 1 base from V and 4 bases from J, leaving 13 bases between. CDR3 sequence: CASSPHKGVGTEAFF. The CDR3 region has the DNA TGTGCCAGCTCACCACATAAGGGGGTCGGCACTGAAGCTTTCTTT.